This T cell receptor beta chain emerged from a study of T cells in Graves' hyperthyroidism and ophthalmopathy. This clonotype was seen ten or more times. From germline, CDR1 is MNHEY and CDR2 SMNVEV (reference sequence). There are 17 residues in the CDR3. V dropped 7 bases and J dropped 3; count of bases not matched to a gene: 14. TCR beta CDR3 sequences were amplified from RNA transcripts. First-round RT-PCR of the TCR CDR3 relied on the HTBI primer set. TCRdb independently ran MiXCR on the multiplex PCR reads; one entry per CDR3 protein. The table shows 360,000 or so distinct CDR3 sequences, with about 15% occurring only once. Ophthalmopathy in the patients scored at least 3 on Clinical Activity Score and at least 4 on NOSPECS grade, lasting under 3 months.

Sample: blood. This clonotype was obtained from an older woman with Graves' ophthalmopathy. The chain has TRBV27 and TRBJ2-1; 8 bases are shared with TRBD2. The CDR3 spells CASTHLSAGEGYNEQFF. Written as DNA, the CDR3 is TGTGCCAGCACCCACCTATCAGCGGGAGAGGGCTACAATGAGCAGTTCTTC.